This TCR beta chain was identified during a study of blood T cell repertoires in COVID-19. The method was immunoSEQ multiplex PCR; TCRdb's version includes in-frame clones alone and lacks a portion of them. The sample has 250,000 or so clones, about 83% seen once. J lost 2 bases, V lost 4 bases, and 7 bases had no gene match. This CDR3 is built from 14 residues. Per the germline V gene, CDR1 is SQVTM and CDR2 is ANQGSEA. This TCR derives from a human donor in a cohort sampled during active COVID-19. The chain has TRBV29-1 and TRBJ2-5, with TRBD1 matching 7 bases. Material: peripheral blood. This CDR3 is CSVVGTEFQETQYF. The CDR3 DNA reads as TGCAGCGTTGTCGGGACAGAGTTTCAAGAGACCCAGTACTTC.